Listed below are T cell receptor beta chains from one sample, sequenced in a study of CXCR3-negative and CXCR3-positive naive CD8 T cells. From its re-call of the 5' RACE reads, TCRdb lists each CDR3 protein once, without DNA. The sample data list 100,000 or so distinct CDR3 sequences. Sequenced input: naive CXCR3+ CD8+ T cells from blood. These receptor sequences come from a human donor in good health. Some clones in this sample may be carry-over from other donors' samples. Each CDR3 is given with its conserved first and last residue.

TRBJ2-1	TRBV7-6	CASSLRGVKVDNEQFF
TRBJ2-7	TRBV28	CASSIRTSGSYEQYF
TRBJ1-1	TRBV7-6	CASSYNPGNTEAFF
TRBJ2-7	TRBV25-1	CASSWGAGEQYF
TRBJ2-7	TRBV11-2	CASRLWEGYYEQYF
TRBJ1-4	TRBV3-1	CASSPSPGRGEKLFF
TRBJ2-7	TRBV28	CASSLGQWAYEQYF
TRBJ2-5	TRBV6-5	CASSYSTSGSGDQYF
TRBJ2-2	TRBV21-1	CASSKGWTTGELFF
TRBJ2-2	TRBV9	CASSEEPGPNTGELFF
TRBJ2-7	TRBV6-2/TRBV6-3	CASRHRTKPYSEQYF
TRBJ2-1	TRBV28	CASGPPWVEISDEQFF
TRBJ1-2	TRBV20-1	CSAPLQEDYGYTF
TRBJ1-5	TRBV28	CASSRSYRGLGQPQHF
TRBJ2-3	TRBV13	CASSFAGQGTDTQYF
TRBJ2-1	TRBV18	CASSAGSGVFNEQFF
TRBJ2-3	TRBV12-3/TRBV12-4	CASSFISTGTDTQYF
TRBJ2-5	TRBV7-9	CASSLGTGIVQETQYF
TRBJ2-3	TRBV12-3/TRBV12-4	CASSCRTDTQYF
TRBJ2-1	TRBV28	CASSLFYNEQFF
TRBJ2-1	TRBV20-1	CSATSSGALYVGEQFF
TRBJ2-7	TRBV4-3	CASSQESSGGNEQYF
TRBJ2-1	TRBV12-3/TRBV12-4	CASSPPPGPRNEQFF
TRBJ2-1	TRBV7-9	CASSKTSGSSYNEQFF
TRBJ2-7	TRBV11-2	CASSLTPPAMGLTYEQYF
TRBJ1-2	TRBV20-1	CSAMRQDTNYGYTF
TRBJ2-2	TRBV28	CATQFTGELFF
TRBJ2-7	TRBV5-1	CASSLGGGKYEQYF
TRBJ2-3	TRBV15	CATSRGLGDTQYF
TRBJ2-5	TRBV2	CASSSPLRETQYF
TRBJ2-1	TRBV28	CASISRRTSVADEQFF
TRBJ2-7	TRBV4-1	CASSQGTGNEQYF
TRBJ2-5	TRBV28	CASKTLLGGANRGTQYF
TRBJ1-2	TRBV7-3	CASSSSDPANYGYTF
TRBJ1-5	TRBV7-8	CATQQGANQPQHF
TRBJ2-2	TRBV5-6	CASSLLPADTGELFF
TRBJ2-7	TRBV20-1	CSARNQRRDYEQYF
TRBJ2-3	TRBV4-1	CASSQDRSTQYF
TRBJ2-1	TRBV14	CASSHLTNNNEQFF
TRBJ2-2	TRBV6-5	CASSYGGEPTGELFF
TRBJ1-1	TRBV18	CASSPGKEYTEAFF
TRBJ2-7	TRBV7-8	CASSLGTDIYEQYF
TRBJ2-7	TRBV4-1	CASSQVLAGEYEQYF
TRBJ2-1	TRBV19	CASRIGQDLYNEQFF
TRBJ2-1	TRBV28	CASSSRQGERLNEQFF
TRBJ1-2	TRBV4-3	CASSQDTGVYGYTF
TRBJ2-2	TRBV28	CASRGLDRKGLADHTGELFF